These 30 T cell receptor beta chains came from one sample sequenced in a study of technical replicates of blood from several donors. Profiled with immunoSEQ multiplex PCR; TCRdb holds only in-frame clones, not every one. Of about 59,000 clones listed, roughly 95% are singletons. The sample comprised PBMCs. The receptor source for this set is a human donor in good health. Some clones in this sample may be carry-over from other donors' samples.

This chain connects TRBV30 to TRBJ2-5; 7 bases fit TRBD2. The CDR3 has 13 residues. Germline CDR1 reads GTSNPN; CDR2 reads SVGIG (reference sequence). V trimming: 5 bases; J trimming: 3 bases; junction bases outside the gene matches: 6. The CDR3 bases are TGTGCCTGGGTAGGGGCGGGAGAAGAGACCCAGTACTTC. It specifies CAWVGAGEETQYF.

The CDR3 bases are TGCGCCAGCAGCAGACTCGGACAGGGGTCAAATGGCTACACCTTC. Translating it yields CASSRLGQGSNGYTF. The V gene is TRBV5-1, the J gene TRBJ1-2; 9 nucleotides match TRBD1. The V segment lost 4 bases and the J segment 6 bases; nucleotides outside the gene matches: 10. The CDR3 runs 15 residues. In germline, CDR1 is SGHRS, CDR2 YFSETQ.

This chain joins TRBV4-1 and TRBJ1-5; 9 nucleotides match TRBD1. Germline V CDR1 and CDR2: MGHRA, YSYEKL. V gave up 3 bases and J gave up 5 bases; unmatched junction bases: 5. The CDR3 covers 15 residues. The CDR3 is CASSQDRGGYQPQHF. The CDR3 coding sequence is TGCGCCAGCAGCCAGGACAGGGGAGGGTATCAGCCCCAGCATTTT.

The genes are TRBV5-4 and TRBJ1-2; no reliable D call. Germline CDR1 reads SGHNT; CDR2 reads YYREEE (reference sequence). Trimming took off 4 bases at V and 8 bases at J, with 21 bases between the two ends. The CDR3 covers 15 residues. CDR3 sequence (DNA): TGTGCCAGCAGCCCGAGGCGAGATCGTCAAGGCGGCTACACCTTC. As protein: CASSPRRDRQGGYTF.

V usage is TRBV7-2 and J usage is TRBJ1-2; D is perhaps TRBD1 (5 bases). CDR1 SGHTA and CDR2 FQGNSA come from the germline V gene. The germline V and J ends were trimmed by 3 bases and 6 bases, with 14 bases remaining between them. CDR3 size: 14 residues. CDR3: CASSFDRGRNGYTF. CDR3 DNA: TGTGCCAGCAGCTTTGACCGGGGGAGAAATGGCTACACCTTC.

The CDR3 spells CASSVGQNQPQHF. CDR3 coding DNA: TGTGCCAGCAGTGTGGGGCAGAATCAGCCCCAGCATTTT. The chain couples TRBV2 to TRBJ1-5; D possibly corresponds to TRBD1 (5 bases). Trimming removed 4 bases from V and 4 bases from J, with 8 bases in between. Germline V gene sequence: CDR1 SNHLY, CDR2 FYNNEI. The CDR3 runs to 13 residues.

The CDR3 is CASSQVGQGFGELFF. The CDR3 region has the DNA TGCGCCAGCAGCCAAGTGGGACAGGGGTTCGGGGAGCTGTTTTTT. The chain uses TRBV4-3 and TRBJ2-2; 10 bases line up with TRBD1. Trimming at V came to 1 base and at J to 7 bases, leaving 3 bases not matched to a gene. The germline V gene has CDR1 LGHNA and CDR2 YSLEER. The CDR3 is made up of 15 amino acids.

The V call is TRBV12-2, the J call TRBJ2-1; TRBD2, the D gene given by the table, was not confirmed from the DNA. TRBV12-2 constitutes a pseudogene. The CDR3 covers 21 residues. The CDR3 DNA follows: TGTGCAAGTCGCTCCCAAGGCGCGGGTAGCGGGGGCCCCTCCTCCTACAATGAGCAGTTCTTC. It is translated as CASRSQGAGSGGPSSYNEQFF.

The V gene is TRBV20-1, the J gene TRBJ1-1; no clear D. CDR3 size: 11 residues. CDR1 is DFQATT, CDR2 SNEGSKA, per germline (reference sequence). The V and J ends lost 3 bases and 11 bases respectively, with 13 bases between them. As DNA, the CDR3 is TGCAGTGCTAGTACGGTTAGAGGCGCTTTCTTT. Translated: CSASTVRGAFF.

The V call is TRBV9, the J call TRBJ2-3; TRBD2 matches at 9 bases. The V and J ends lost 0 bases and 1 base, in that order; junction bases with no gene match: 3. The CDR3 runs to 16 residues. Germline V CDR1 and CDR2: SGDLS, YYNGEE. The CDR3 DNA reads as TGTGCCAGCAGCGTAGCGGCTAGCGGGGGCACAGATACGCAGTATTTT. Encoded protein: CASSVAASGGTDTQYF. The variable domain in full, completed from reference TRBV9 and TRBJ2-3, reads DSGVTQTPKHLITATGQRVTLRCSPRSGDLSVYWYQQSLDQGLQFLIQYYNGEERAKGNILERFSAQQFPDLHSELNLSSLELGDSALYFCASSVAASGGTDTQYFGPGTRLTVL.

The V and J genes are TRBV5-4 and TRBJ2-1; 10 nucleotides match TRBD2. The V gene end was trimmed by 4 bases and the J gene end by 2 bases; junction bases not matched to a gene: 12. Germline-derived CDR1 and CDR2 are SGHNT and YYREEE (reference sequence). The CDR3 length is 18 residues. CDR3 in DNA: TGTGCCAGCAGCGCGGGGTCGTCGACTAGCGGGCCCTACAATGAGCAGTTCTTC. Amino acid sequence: CASSAGSSTSGPYNEQFF. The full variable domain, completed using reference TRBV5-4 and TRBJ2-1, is ETGVTQSPTHLIKTRGQQVTLRCSSQSGHNTVSWYQQALGQGPQFIFQYYREEENGRGNFPPRFSGLQFPNYSSELNVNALELDDSALYLCASSAGSSTSGPYNEQFFGPGTRLTVL.

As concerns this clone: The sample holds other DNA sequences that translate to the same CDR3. The CDR3 is CASSLVSGMNTEAFF. The CDR3, as DNA: TGTGCCAGCAGCTTAGTTTCAGGGATGAACACTGAAGCTTTCTTT. V is TRBV7-9 and J is TRBJ1-1, with D possibly matching TRBD1 (5 bases). The V end lost 1 base, the J end lost 0 bases, and 9 bases lay between the germline ends. CDR1 is SEHNR and CDR2 is FQNEAQ in the germline V gene (reference sequence). CDR3 length: 15 amino acids.

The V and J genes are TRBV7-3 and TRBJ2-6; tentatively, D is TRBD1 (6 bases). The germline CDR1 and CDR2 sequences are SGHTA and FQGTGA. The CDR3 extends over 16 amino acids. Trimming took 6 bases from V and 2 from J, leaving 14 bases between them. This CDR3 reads CASSFVGGAGANVLTF. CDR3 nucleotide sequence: TGTGCCAGCAGTTTTGTTGGGGGCGCTGGGGCCAACGTCCTGACTTTC.

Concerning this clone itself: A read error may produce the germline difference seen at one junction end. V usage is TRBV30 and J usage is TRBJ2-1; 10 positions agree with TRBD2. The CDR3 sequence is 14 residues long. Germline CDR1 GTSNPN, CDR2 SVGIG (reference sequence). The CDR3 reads CAWSGLAEYNEQFF. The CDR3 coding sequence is TGTGCCTGGAGCGGACTAGCGGAATACAATGAACAGTTCTTC. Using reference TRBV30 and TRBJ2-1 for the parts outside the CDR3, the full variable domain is SQTIHQWPATLVQPVGSPLSLECTVEGTSNPNLYWYRQAAGRGLQLLFYSVGIGQISSEVPQNLSASRPQDRQFILSSKKLLLSDSGFYLCAWSGLAEYNEQFFGPGTRLTVL.

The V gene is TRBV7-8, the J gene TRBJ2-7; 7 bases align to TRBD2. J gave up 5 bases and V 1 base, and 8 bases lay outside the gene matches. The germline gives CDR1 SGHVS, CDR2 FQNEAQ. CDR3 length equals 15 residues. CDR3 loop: CASSLGESGIDEQYF. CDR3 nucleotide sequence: TGTGCCAGCAGCTTAGGGGAGAGCGGGATTGACGAGCAGTACTTC.

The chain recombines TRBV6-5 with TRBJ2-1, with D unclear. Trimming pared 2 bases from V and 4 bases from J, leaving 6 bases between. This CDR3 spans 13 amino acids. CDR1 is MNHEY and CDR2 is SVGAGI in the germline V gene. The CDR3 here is CASSYRVYNEQFF. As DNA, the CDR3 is TGTGCCAGCAGTTACCGAGTTTACAATGAGCAGTTCTTC.

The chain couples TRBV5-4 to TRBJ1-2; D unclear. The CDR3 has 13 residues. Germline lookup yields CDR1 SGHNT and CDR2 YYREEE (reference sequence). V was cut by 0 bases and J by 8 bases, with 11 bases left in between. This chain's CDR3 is CASSLDAGLGYTF. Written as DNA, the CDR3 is TGTGCCAGCAGCTTGGACGCAGGACTCGGCTACACCTTC.

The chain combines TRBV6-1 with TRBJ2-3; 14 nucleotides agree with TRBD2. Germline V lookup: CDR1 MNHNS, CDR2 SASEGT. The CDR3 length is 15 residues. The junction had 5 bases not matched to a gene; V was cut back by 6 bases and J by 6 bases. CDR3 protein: CASRQTSGGVDTQYF. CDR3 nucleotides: TGTGCCAGCAGGCAGACTAGCGGGGGGGTGGATACGCAGTATTTT.

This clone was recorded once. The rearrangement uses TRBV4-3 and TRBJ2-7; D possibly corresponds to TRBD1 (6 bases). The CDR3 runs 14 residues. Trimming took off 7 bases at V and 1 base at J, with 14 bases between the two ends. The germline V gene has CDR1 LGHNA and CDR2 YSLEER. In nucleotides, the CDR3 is TGCGCCAGCACCCCTCAGACAGGTTCCTACGAGCAGTACTTC. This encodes CASTPQTGSYEQYF.

CDR3 nucleotide sequence: TGCGCCAGCAGCCCTAACACAAACAGGGCGGATGAAAAACTGTTTTTT. This gives the protein CASSPNTNRADEKLFF. The rearrangement links TRBV5-1 to TRBJ1-4, with D perhaps matching TRBD1 (6 bases). The CDR3 covers 16 residues. CDR1 and CDR2 (germline): SGHRS, YFSETQ. Trimming removed 4 bases from V and 6 bases from J, with 19 bases in between.

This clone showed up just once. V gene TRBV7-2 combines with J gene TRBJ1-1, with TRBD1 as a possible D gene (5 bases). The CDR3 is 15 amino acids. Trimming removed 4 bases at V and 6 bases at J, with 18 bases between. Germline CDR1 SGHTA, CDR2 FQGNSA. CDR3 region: CASSYRGQPVAEAFF. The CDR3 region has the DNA TGTGCCAGCAGCTATAGGGGCCAGCCAGTGGCTGAAGCTTTCTTT.

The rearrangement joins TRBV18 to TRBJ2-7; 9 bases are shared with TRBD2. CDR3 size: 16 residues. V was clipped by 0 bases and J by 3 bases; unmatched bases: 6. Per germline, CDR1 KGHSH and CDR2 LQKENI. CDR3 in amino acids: CASSPPRREGNYEQYF. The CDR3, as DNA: TGTGCCAGCTCACCACCGAGGCGGGAGGGTAACTACGAGCAGTACTTC.

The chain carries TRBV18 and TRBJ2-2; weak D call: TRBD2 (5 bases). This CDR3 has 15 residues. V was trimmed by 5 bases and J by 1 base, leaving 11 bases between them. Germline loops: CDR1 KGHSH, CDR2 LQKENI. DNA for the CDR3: TGTGCCAGCTCATCGAACCGGGAGAACACCGGGGAGCTGTTTTTT. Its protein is CASSSNRENTGELFF.

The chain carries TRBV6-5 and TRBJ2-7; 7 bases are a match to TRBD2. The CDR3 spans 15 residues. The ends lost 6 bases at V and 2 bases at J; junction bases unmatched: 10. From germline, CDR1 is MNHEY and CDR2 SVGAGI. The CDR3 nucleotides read TGTGCCAGCAGATTCGGAACTAGCGCCGCCTACGAGCAGTACTTC. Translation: CASRFGTSAAYEQYF.

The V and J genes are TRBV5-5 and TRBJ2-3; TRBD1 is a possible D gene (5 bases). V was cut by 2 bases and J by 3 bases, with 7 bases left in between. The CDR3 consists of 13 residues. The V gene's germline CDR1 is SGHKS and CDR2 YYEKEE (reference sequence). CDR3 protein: CASSFQGTDTQYF. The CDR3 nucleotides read TGTGCCAGCAGCTTCCAGGGTACAGATACGCAGTATTTT.

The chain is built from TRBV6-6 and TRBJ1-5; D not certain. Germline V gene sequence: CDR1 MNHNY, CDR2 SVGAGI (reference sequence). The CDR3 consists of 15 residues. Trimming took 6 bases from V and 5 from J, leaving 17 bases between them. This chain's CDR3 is CASSLTLQDYQPQHF. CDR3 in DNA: TGTGCCAGCAGCCTCACCTTGCAGGACTATCAGCCCCAGCATTTT.

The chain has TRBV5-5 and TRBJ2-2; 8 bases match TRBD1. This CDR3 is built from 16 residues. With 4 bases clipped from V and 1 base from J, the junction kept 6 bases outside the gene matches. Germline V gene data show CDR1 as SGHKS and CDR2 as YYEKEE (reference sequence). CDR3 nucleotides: TGTGCCAGCAGCGGGACCGGGACAGGGAACACCGGGGAGCTGTTTTTT. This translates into CASSGTGTGNTGELFF.

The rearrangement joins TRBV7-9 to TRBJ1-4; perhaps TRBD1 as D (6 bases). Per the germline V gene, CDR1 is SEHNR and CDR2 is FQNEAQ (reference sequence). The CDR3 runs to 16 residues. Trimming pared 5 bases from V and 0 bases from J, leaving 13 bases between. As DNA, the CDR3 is TGTGCCAGCAGCAACAGGGACCTCCCAACTAATGAAAAACTGTTTTTT. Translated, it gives CASSNRDLPTNEKLFF.

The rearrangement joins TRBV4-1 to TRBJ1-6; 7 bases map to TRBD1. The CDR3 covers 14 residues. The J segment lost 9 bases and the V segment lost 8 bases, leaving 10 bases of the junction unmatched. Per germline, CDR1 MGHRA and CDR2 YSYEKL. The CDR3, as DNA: TGCGCCAGCGGACCGACAGGGTTTGTTTCACCCCTCCACTTT. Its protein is CASGPTGFVSPLHF.

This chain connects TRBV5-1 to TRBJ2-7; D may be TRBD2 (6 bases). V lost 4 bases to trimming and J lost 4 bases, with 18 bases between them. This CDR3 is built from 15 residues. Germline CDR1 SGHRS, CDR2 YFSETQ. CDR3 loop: CASSITGLAAYEQYF. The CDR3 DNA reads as TGCGCCAGCAGCATAACGGGACTTGCGGCTTACGAGCAGTACTTC. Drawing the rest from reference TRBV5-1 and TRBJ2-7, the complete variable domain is KAGVTQTPRYLIKTRGQQVTLSCSPISGHRSVSWYQQTPGQGLQFLFEYFSETQRNKGNFPGRFSGRQFSNSRSEMNVSTLELGDSALYLCASSITGLAAYEQYFGPGTRLTVT.